This T cell receptor beta chain was recovered during a study of vaccination and CD4 T cells after COVID-19. The study's findings and limits: Investigators enrolled relatively few convalescent patients and included no early post-infection timepoints.

Treatment of the sample: roughly 10-day PBMC culture with coronavirus spike peptide pools or control peptides (ViraFEST assay). Oncomine TCR Beta short-read sequencing was applied to DNA from cultured CD4+ T cells. MiXCR, applied by TCRdb to the PCR reads, yields one record per CDR3 protein. The sample lists more than 13,000 distinct CDR3 sequences; around a fifth were seen once. This CDR3 has 14 residues. CDR1 and CDR2 (germline): MNHNS, SASEGT. Trimming shortened V by 11 bases and J by 2 bases, and 19 bases separated the two germline ends. This clonotype was observed a handful of times. As yet, its antigen is unknown.

The sequencing used CD4+ T cells from blood, cultured in vitro, collected before SARS-CoV-2 vaccination. The origin of this receptor is a human donor who received a COVID-19 vaccine. The V call is TRBV6-1, the J call TRBJ2-7, with D perhaps TRBD1 (5 bases). The CDR3 region has the DNA TGTGCCTCTAAAATGGGGCCGGAGACCTACGAGCAGTACTTC. It codes for CASKMGPETYEQYF.